The 25 T cell receptor beta chains below all came from one sample that was sequenced in a study of beta chain features in type 1 diabetes. Overall study results and limits: Shorter TCRB CDR3s, moderately but significantly so, marked every one of the four CD4+ subsets in Type 1 diabetes patients.

No antigen has been assigned to these receptors. Reverse transcribing all isolated RNA meant expressed TCRB transcripts were sequenced. Only in-frame clones appear in the TCRdb table, and some are missing; sequencing was by immunoSEQ multiplex PCR. The table shows roughly 160,000 clones, with roughly 7.1% occurring only once. Sequenced material: central memory CD4+ T cells from blood. The receptors originated from a woman aged 40 to 50 with type 1 diabetes.

The rearrangement links TRBV18 to TRBJ2-3; D might be TRBD2 (5 bases). Trimming pared 2 bases from V and 4 bases from J, leaving 13 bases between. The CDR3 covers 15 residues. CDR1 and CDR2 from the germline V gene are KGHSH and LQKENI. The CDR3 DNA reads as TGTGCCAGCTCACCATTAACTAGTGGGGCAGATACGCAGTATTTT. Residues: CASSPLTSGADTQYF.

The rearrangement uses TRBV30 and TRBJ2-1, with 12 bases matching TRBD2. The CDR3 has 15 residues. Germline CDR1 is GTSNPN and CDR2 is SVGIG (reference sequence). Trimming at V came to 1 base and at J to 3 bases, leaving 1 base not matched to a gene. DNA of the CDR3: TGTGCCTGGAGTGCGACTAGCGGGAGCTACAATGAGCAGTTCTTC. This translates into CAWSATSGSYNEQFF.

The J gene is TRBJ1-2, the V gene TRBV19; D not resolved. The germline gives CDR1 LNHDA, CDR2 SQIVND (reference sequence). V shed 2 bases and J shed 8 bases, with 15 bases lying between them. The length of the CDR3 is 14 residues. CDR3 in amino acids: CASSISTLRSGYTF. The CDR3 DNA reads TGTGCCAGTAGTATATCCACGTTGAGGAGCGGCTACACCTTC.

The rearrangement uses TRBV6-1 and TRBJ2-6, with a tentative D call TRBD1 (5 bases). CDR1 is MNHNS, CDR2 SASEGT, per germline. The CDR3 length is 13 residues. V shed 9 bases and J shed 4 bases, with 10 bases lying between them. Here the CDR3 DNA reads TGTGCCAGTCACAGGTCCGGGGCCAACGTCCTGACTTTC. This codes for CASHRSGANVLTF.

In its sample, this clone was seen a few times. The CDR3 here is CASSGRDINNYGYTF. The DNA for the CDR3 is TGTGCCAGCAGCGGCCGGGACATAAACAACTATGGCTACACCTTC. The V gene is TRBV7-2, the J gene TRBJ1-2; weak D call: TRBD1 (6 bases). V shed 5 bases and J shed 2 bases, with 15 bases lying between them. Germline CDR1 SGHTA, CDR2 FQGNSA. CDR3 length: 15 amino acids.

This clone was recorded many times. V is TRBV7-2 and J is TRBJ2-7; a possible D gene is TRBD1 (6 bases). V lost 3 bases and J 3 bases, leaving 15 bases between the germline ends. Germline loops: CDR1 SGHTA, CDR2 FQGNSA. The CDR3 contains 15 residues. CDR3 DNA: TGTGCCAGCAGCTTCGGGTCAGGGGCGGGCTACGAGCAGTACTTC. As protein: CASSFGSGAGYEQYF.

This rearrangement joins TRBV30 to TRBJ2-5, with D maybe TRBD1 (7 bases). The V gene's germline CDR1 is GTSNPN and CDR2 SVGIG (reference sequence). The CDR3 loop spans 15 amino acids. V lost 7 bases and J lost 1, with 19 bases in between. The CDR3 sequence is CALAGMGQLQETQYF. Written as DNA, the CDR3 is TGTGCCTTGGCGGGGATGGGACAGCTCCAAGAGACCCAGTACTTC.

The sample holds many counts of this clone. The chain is built from TRBV7-2 and TRBJ2-5; weak D call: TRBD1 (6 bases). The CDR3 covers 15 residues. V lost 2 bases to trimming and J lost 1 base, with 11 bases between them. From germline, CDR1 is SGHTA and CDR2 FQGNSA. CDR3 nucleotide sequence: TGTGCCAGCAGCTTACAGGGGTCAATCCAAGAGACCCAGTACTTC. This translates into CASSLQGSIQETQYF.

A few counts support this clone. The genes are TRBV7-9 and TRBJ1-1; D is possibly TRBD1 (6 bases). The CDR3 has 13 amino acids. The V gene's germline CDR1 is SEHNR and CDR2 FQNEAQ (reference sequence). V lost 5 bases, J lost 5 bases, and 12 bases lay in between. The CDR3 loop reads CASSPQGWTEAFF. In nucleotides, the CDR3 is TGTGCCAGCAGCCCACAGGGATGGACTGAAGCTTTCTTT.

The J gene is TRBJ2-5, the V gene TRBV11-2; perhaps TRBD1 as D (6 bases). The germline gives CDR1 SGHAT, CDR2 FQNNGV. The CDR3 runs to 16 residues. V lost 1 base and J lost 0, with 12 bases in between. Here the CDR3 reads CASSLGGRDNQETQYF. The DNA for the CDR3 is TGTGCCAGCAGCTTAGGGGGACGGGACAACCAAGAGACCCAGTACTTC.

This clone was counted a few times. The gene calls are TRBV7-8 and TRBJ1-2, with D hard to call. CDR3 length: 14 residues. Per germline, CDR1 SGHVS and CDR2 FQNEAQ. Between the trimmed V and J ends, which lost 4 bases and 8 bases, there was a span of 17 bases. CDR3 sequence reads: CASSSLTGGYGYTF. CDR3 nucleotides: TGTGCCAGCAGCTCATTAACCGGAGGTTACGGCTACACCTTC. The whole variable domain, remainder taken from reference TRBV7-8 and TRBJ1-2, is GAGVSQSPRYKVAKRGQDVALRCDPISGHVSLFWYQQALGQGPEFLTYFQNEAQLDKSGLPSDRFFAERPEGSVSTLKIQRTQQEDSAVYLCASSSLTGGYGYTFGSGTRLTVV.

J is TRBJ2-7 and V is TRBV29-1; 9 bases match TRBD1. Germline V lookup: CDR1 SQVTM, CDR2 ANQGSEA. J gave up 7 bases and V 6 bases, and 4 bases lay outside the gene matches. This CDR3 contains 11 residues. The CDR3 protein is CSVHRGREQYF. The CDR3 DNA follows: TGCAGCGTCCACAGGGGGCGAGAGCAGTACTTC.

This chain links TRBV11-2 with TRBJ1-2; 7 nucleotides line up with TRBD1. This CDR3 has 15 residues. CDR1 is SGHAT, CDR2 FQNNGV, per germline. The trim removed 2 bases at V and 4 bases at J, leaving 7 bases unmatched. The DNA for the CDR3 is TGTGCCAGCAGCTTATCCTCCGGACAGGCCTATGGCTACACCTTC. Amino acids: CASSLSSGQAYGYTF.

This clone showed up just a few times. This sequence joins TRBV9 and TRBJ1-3; perhaps TRBD1 as D (6 bases). The CDR3 has 15 residues. Between the trimmed V and J ends, which lost 0 bases and 4 bases, there was a span of 11 bases. Germline V CDR1 and CDR2: SGDLS, YYNGEE. The CDR3 loop is CASSVGGHSGNTIYF. CDR3 nucleotides: TGTGCCAGCAGCGTAGGGGGACACTCCGGAAACACCATATATTTT.

The V call is TRBV28, the J call TRBJ2-7; 8 bases agree with TRBD2. The CDR3 is made up of 15 amino acids. The trim removed 5 bases at V and 5 bases at J, leaving 11 bases unmatched. CDR1 MDHEN and CDR2 SYDVKM come from the germline V gene. The CDR3 protein is CASSNPGTSRDEQYF. Here the CDR3 DNA reads TGTGCCAGCAGTAACCCCGGGACTAGTCGCGACGAGCAGTACTTC.

This clone has a count of ten or more. The chain links TRBV6-5 to TRBJ2-7; TRBD2 matches 8 bases. Germline V gives CDR1 MNHEY, CDR2 SVGAGI. Trimming at V came to 6 bases and at J to 3 bases, leaving 10 bases not matched to a gene. The CDR3 is 15 amino acids. The chain's CDR3 is CASRPYAGGVYEQYF. For the CDR3, the DNA is TGTGCCAGCAGACCCTATGCGGGGGGTGTCTACGAGCAGTACTTC.

This clone has just a few counts. This chain uses TRBV7-2 with TRBJ2-3; a weak D match, TRBD1 (6 bases). The CDR3 totals 13 residues. V was pared by 5 bases and J by 5 bases, with 11 bases between. Germline V gives CDR1 SGHTA, CDR2 FQGNSA. The CDR3 sequence: CASSIQQGDTQYF. CDR3 DNA: TGTGCCAGCAGCATACAACAGGGAGATACGCAGTATTTT.

There are a few counts of this clone. The chain is built from TRBV28 and TRBJ1-1, with D unclear. Looked up from germline, CDR1 is MDHEN and CDR2 is SYDVKM. Trimming left V 6 bases short and J 8 bases short, with 13 bases between. The CDR3 runs 12 residues. CDR3 DNA sequence: TGTGCCAGCAGGAGCCGAGAGGTCGAAGCTTTCTTT. Its protein product is CASRSREVEAFF.

V gene TRBV7-9 combines with J gene TRBJ2-1; 9 nucleotides align to TRBD1. The CDR3 covers 15 residues. In germline, CDR1 is SEHNR, CDR2 FQNEAQ (reference sequence). The junction had 4 bases not matched to a gene; V was cut back by 5 bases and J by 2 bases. CDR3 DNA sequence: TGTGCCAGCAGCACGGGACAGGGAACCTACAATGAGCAGTTCTTC. Its protein is CASSTGQGTYNEQFF.

The DNA of the CDR3 is TGCGCCAGCAGCTTGGCCAGCGGCGATGAAAAACTGTTTTTT. This sequence encodes CASSLASGDEKLFF. The chain recombines TRBV5-1 with TRBJ1-4; D is ambiguous. The CDR3 contains 14 residues. CDR1 is SGHRS and CDR2 is YFSETQ in the germline V gene. Trimming took off 0 bases at V and 6 bases at J, with 9 bases between the two ends.

This clone turned up a few times. This chain joins TRBV18 and TRBJ2-1; no firm D call. The CDR3 has 14 amino acids. Germline values: CDR1 KGHSH, CDR2 LQKENI. Trimming left V 3 bases short and J 1 base short, with 7 bases between. The CDR3 DNA follows: TGTGCCAGCTCACCCGACTCGTCCTACAATGAGCAGTTCTTC. It translates to CASSPDSSYNEQFF.

This clone was seen only a few times. The genes are TRBV30 and TRBJ1-5; TRBD1 matches 7 bases. J gave up 4 bases and V 3 bases, and 9 bases lay outside the gene matches. The length of the CDR3 is 15 residues. Germline assignment: CDR1 GTSNPN and CDR2 SVGIG (reference sequence). The CDR3 is CAWRPGTADNQPQHF. CDR3 in DNA: TGTGCCTGGAGGCCAGGGACAGCCGATAATCAGCCCCAGCATTTT.

Only a few counts were recorded for this clone. The chain is built from TRBV4-2 and TRBJ2-7, with 9 bases fitting TRBD1. CDR3 length: 15 residues. V lost 0 bases to trimming and J lost 3 bases; unmatched junction nucleotides: 3. Germline assignment: CDR1 LGHNA and CDR2 YNFKEQ. The CDR3 coding sequence is TGTGCCAGCAGCCAAGAGGGACAGGGCCTCTACGAGCAGTACTTC. It translates to CASSQEGQGLYEQYF.

This chain links TRBV2 with TRBJ1-1; tentatively, D is TRBD1 (5 bases). Deletions cut 7 bases from V and 11 bases from J, with 17 bases between. The CDR3 consists of 12 residues. CDR1 SNHLY and CDR2 FYNNEI come from the germline V gene. CDR3 loop: CASTPGGTRAFF. The CDR3 DNA follows: TGTGCCAGCACACCTGGGGGGACGCGGGCTTTCTTT.

This clone was counted only a few times. The chain is built from TRBV7-6 and TRBJ1-5, with D maybe TRBD1 (5 bases). The CDR3 loop spans 13 amino acids. V lost 2 bases and J lost 9, with 11 bases in between. Looked up from germline, CDR1 is SGHVS and CDR2 is FNYEAQ. The CDR3: CASSLTAQGPQHF. Written as DNA, the CDR3 is TGTGCCAGCAGCTTAACAGCCCAGGGGCCCCAGCATTTT.